What follows describes a single T cell receptor beta chain. Its antigen is unidentified. The sample is drawn from a study of T cell responses to AZD1222 COVID-19 vaccine. TCRdb keeps only in-frame clones here, not all; method: immunoSEQ multiplex PCR. The sample consists of around 150,000 clones, around 84% of them appearing once. Study-wide findings and caveats: Most donors were white British and more were female, and clonal diversity was possibly underestimated.

The junction had 8 bases not matched to a gene; V was cut back by 6 bases and J by 1 base. Per germline, CDR1 MNHEY and CDR2 SVGAGI. CDR3 length: 15 amino acids. The receptor was derived from an adult in good health. The rearrangement uses TRBV6-5 and TRBJ2-7, with 8 bases lining up with TRBD1. The specimen was peripheral blood, collected on day 0 of AZD1222 vaccination. The DNA of the CDR3 is TGTGCCAGCAGGGGTTGGACAGGGAGTTCCTACGAGCAGTACTTC. It specifies CASRGWTGSSYEQYF.